The subject of this entry is one T cell receptor (beta chain). Regarding treatment: oral pan-JAK inhibitor, 5-10 mg twice daily. Extraction and reverse transcription of RNA yielded cDNA as the sequencing template. The data were produced by immunoSEQ multiplex PCR, yet TCRdb's version contains in-frame clones alone and is incomplete. The sample lists over 150,000 clones; roughly three fifths were seen once. This sample was taken from a study of CD8+ T cells in alopecia areata. The sample consisted of CD4+ T cells sorted from blood, taken at week 4, from a patient treated with tofacitinib. This receptor was taken from a human donor with alopecia areata.

The CDR3 region is CSVLSGDYGYTF. The CDR3 bases are TGCAGCGTTCTCTCCGGTGACTATGGCTACACCTTC. The chain joins TRBV29-1 to TRBJ1-2; D remains unclear. This CDR3 has 12 amino acids. The germline V gene encodes CDR1 SQVTM and CDR2 ANQGSEA. Trimming cost V 5 bases and J 3 bases, with 10 bases left between them.